These 21 T cell receptor beta chains share one sample of origin, sequenced in a study of blood T cells in healthy people across ages. Then a second PCR, running about 6 to 11 cycles, was carried out with a sample-barcoded 5' primer and a J-beta primer mix. One entry per CDR3 protein results from TCRdb running MiXCR on the 5' RACE reads. This table has hundreds of thousands of distinct CDR3 sequences, more than 25% appearing once. Sequences were obtained from blood. Every receptor here comes from a woman at least 80 years old in good health.

The chain links TRBV11-3 to TRBJ2-1, with 8 nucleotides matching TRBD1. The V gene's germline CDR1 is SGHNT and CDR2 YENEEA. Germline trimming cut 4 bases from V and 12 bases from J; bases unmatched to any gene: 5. The CDR3 is 12 residues long. CDR3 DNA sequence: TGTGCCAGCAGCTCCCGACAGGGGCGGCAGTTCTTC. Protein product: CASSSRQGRQFF.

This clonotype was seen repeatedly, ten times or more. This sequence joins TRBV7-9 and TRBJ1-1; D uncertain. Trimming took 0 bases from V and 5 from J, leaving 10 bases between them. The CDR3 consists of 14 residues. Germline-derived CDR1 and CDR2 are SEHNR and FQNEAQ (reference sequence). CDR3 region: CASSLAGFGTEAFF. The DNA of the CDR3 is TGTGCCAGCAGCTTAGCCGGCTTTGGGACTGAAGCTTTCTTT.

The genes are TRBV7-9 and TRBJ1-3; D uncertain. The CDR3 is made up of 12 amino acids. Per germline, CDR1 SEHNR and CDR2 FQNEAQ (reference sequence). Trimming took 2 bases from V and 4 from J, leaving 3 bases between them. The CDR3 sequence is CASSLNGNTIYF. The CDR3 DNA is TGTGCCAGCAGCTTAAACGGAAACACCATATATTTT.

The CDR3 DNA sequence: TGTGCCAGCAGCTTAACCAGGGGCACGTACAATGAGCAGTACTTC. Its protein is CASSLTRGTYNEQYF. The genes are TRBV11-3 and TRBJ2-7, with a tentative D call TRBD1 (6 bases). The V gene's germline CDR1 is SGHNT and CDR2 YENEEA. The CDR3 loop spans 15 amino acids. The V end lost 2 bases, the J end lost 7 bases, and 18 bases lay between the germline ends.

The chain couples TRBV11-2 to TRBJ2-7, with TRBD1 matching over 9 bases. The J segment lost 2 bases and the V segment lost 3 bases, leaving 11 bases of the junction unmatched. The germline CDR1 and CDR2 sequences are SGHAT and FQNNGV. The CDR3 has 17 amino acids. CDR3 in DNA: TGTGCCAGCAGCTTTGGACAGGGGTTCCCCGCCGCCTACGAGCAGTACTTC. This codes for CASSFGQGFPAAYEQYF. Combining the CDR3 with reference TRBV11-2 and TRBJ2-7 gives the whole variable domain EAGVAQSPRYKIIEKRQSVAFWCNPISGHATLYWYQQILGQGPKLLIQFQNNGVVDDSQLPKDRFSAERLKGVDSTLKIQPAKLEDSAVYLCASSFGQGFPAAYEQYFGPGTRLTVT.

Points on this clonotype: One base away lies a much larger clone, so this may be a sequencing read error. The chain joins TRBV7-8 to TRBJ2-1; perhaps TRBD2 as D (7 bases). Trimming removed 8 bases from V and 5 bases from J, with 22 bases in between. The CDR3 consists of 16 residues. The germline V gene has CDR1 SGHVS and CDR2 FQNEAQ. As DNA, the CDR3 is TGTGCCAGCGCCCAGGGATCCGCGGGGGCGCACAATGAGCAGTTCTTC. Amino acids: CASAQGSAGAHNEQFF.

This clonotype was observed at least ten times. This chain links TRBV7-9 with TRBJ2-1; D might be TRBD1 (5 bases). V lost 5 bases and J lost 1, with 12 bases in between. This CDR3 comprises 15 residues. Germline V gene data show CDR1 as SEHNR and CDR2 as FQNEAQ (reference sequence). The CDR3 loop is CASSPVGLSYNEQFF. CDR3 sequence (DNA): TGTGCCAGCAGCCCGGTGGGGCTGTCCTACAATGAGCAGTTCTTC.

This clonotype showed up many times. CDR3 in DNA: TGTGCCACCAGTGACACCAAGGGACAAAGTGGGGAGACCCAGTACTTC. Its protein is CATSDTKGQSGETQYF. This chain uses TRBV24-1 with TRBJ2-5; D is possibly TRBD1 (6 bases). This CDR3 spans 16 amino acids. Deletions cut 4 bases from V and 5 bases from J, with 19 bases between. The germline V gene has CDR1 KGHDR and CDR2 SFDVKD.

This clonotype was recorded many times. J is TRBJ2-7 and V is TRBV7-2; no firm D call. Germline V gene sequence: CDR1 SGHTA, CDR2 FQGNSA. The CDR3 extends over 13 amino acids. The ends were cut back, 4 bases at V and 0 bases at J, with 7 bases in the middle. CDR3 coding DNA: TGTGCCAGCAGCTCCGCCAGCTCCTACGAGCAGTACTTC. Translated: CASSSASSYEQYF.

In its sample, this clonotype was seen many times. V usage is TRBV5-1 and J usage is TRBJ2-7, with D possibly being TRBD1 (5 bases). CDR3 size: 12 residues. CDR1 SGHRS and CDR2 YFSETQ come from the germline V gene. Trimming pared 3 bases from V and 9 bases from J, leaving 13 bases between. CDR3 sequence: CASSSDSLLQYF. CDR3 bases: TGCGCCAGCAGCTCCGACAGCCTTCTGCAGTACTTC.

At least ten counts were recorded for this clonotype. The chain recombines TRBV5-1 with TRBJ2-5; 9 nucleotides line up with TRBD1. CDR1 is SGHRS, CDR2 YFSETQ, per germline. CDR3 length: 15 amino acids. With V trimmed by 0 bases and J by 1 base, 1 base remained unmatched. The CDR3 region is CASSLGQGVQETQYF. CDR3 coding DNA: TGCGCCAGCAGCTTGGGACAGGGGGTCCAAGAGACCCAGTACTTC.

The rearrangement joins TRBV20-1 to TRBJ2-7, with a tentative D call TRBD2 (7 bases). The ends were cut back, 7 bases at V and 2 bases at J, with 15 bases in the middle. The CDR3 is 13 amino acids. Germline V CDR1 and CDR2: DFQATT, SNEGSKA (reference sequence). The CDR3 here is CSVRGGQPYEQYF. CDR3 nucleotide sequence: TGCAGTGTAAGGGGGGGACAACCCTACGAGCAGTACTTC.

This clonotype was counted only a few times. Just one base apart from a much larger clone, this may be a read error. The J gene is TRBJ2-1, the V gene TRBV7-9, with a weak D call TRBD1 (5 bases). The CDR3 has 16 residues. CDR1 is SEHNR and CDR2 is FQNEAQ in the germline V gene (reference sequence). The CDR3 here is CASSLKVGWVDNERFF. The CDR3, as DNA: TGTGCCAGCAGCCTAAAGGTCGGGTGGGTGGACAATGAGCGGTTCTTC.

Here the CDR3 DNA reads TGCGCCAGCAGCTTAGCGCCAGCGGGGAAACAAGAGACCCAGTACTTC. It yields the protein CASSLAPAGKQETQYF. The chain carries TRBV5-1 and TRBJ2-5; TRBD2 agrees at 7 bases. CDR3 length equals 16 residues. J was trimmed by 2 bases and V by 2 bases; bases with no gene match: 9. Germline assignment: CDR1 SGHRS and CDR2 YFSETQ.

This clonotype was recorded a few times. Germline and junction disagree at one end, which may indicate a read error. This chain connects TRBV27 to TRBJ1-2; possible D gene TRBD1, 5 bases. Germline lookup yields CDR1 MNHEY and CDR2 SMNVEV (reference sequence). The CDR3 has 15 amino acids. The DNA for the CDR3 is TGTACCAGCAGTTTAAGGCAGGGAGTGAACTATGGCTACACCTTC. This encodes CTSSLRQGVNYGYTF.

This rearrangement joins TRBV7-2 to TRBJ2-5; a weak D match, TRBD2 (6 bases). This CDR3 contains 15 residues. The V gene's germline CDR1 is SGHTA and CDR2 FQGNSA. Trimming took off 1 base at V and 5 bases at J, with 14 bases between the two ends. DNA of the CDR3: TGTGCCAGCAGCTTAGTTGGGACTTCGACCGAGACCCAGTACTTC. Protein product: CASSLVGTSTETQYF.

The rearrangement joins TRBV20-1 to TRBJ1-2, with unresolved D. V was cut by 5 bases and J by 4 bases, with 17 bases left in between. CDR3 size: 14 residues. From germline, CDR1 is DFQATT and CDR2 SNEGSKA (reference sequence). The DNA of the CDR3 is TGCAGTGCTTGGGGAAGCAGGTCTCGCTATGGCTACACCTTC. It is translated as CSAWGSRSRYGYTF.

This clonotype was seen at least ten times. The genes are TRBV7-9 and TRBJ1-6; no clear D. With 11 bases removed from V and 5 bases from J, the gap between germline ends came to 16 bases. The V gene's germline CDR1 is SEHNR and CDR2 FQNEAQ (reference sequence). This CDR3 comprises 14 residues. The CDR3, as DNA: TGTGCCGGCCGCCCTACGGGTCATAATTCACCCCTCCACTTT. Its translation: CAGRPTGHNSPLHF.

On this clonotype: The junction and the germline gene differ at one end; a read error may be behind it. The chain uses TRBV4-3 and TRBJ1-1; D uncertain. CDR3 size: 13 residues. CDR1 is LGHNA, CDR2 YSLEER, per germline. CDR3 bases: TGCGCCAGCAGCCAAGATTGGCGGTCTGAGGCTTTCTTT. Encoded protein: CASSQDWRSEAFF.

A word on this clonotype: A much larger clone lies one base from this, so it may be a read error. The chain uses TRBV6-2 or TRBV6-3 and TRBJ2-7, with 9 bases that match TRBD1. The CDR3 spans 13 residues. The J segment lost 5 bases and the V segment lost 10 bases, leaving 9 bases of the junction unmatched. CDR1 MNHEY and CDR2 SVGEGT come from the germline V gene. CDR3 amino acids: CANTRTGANEQYF. CDR3 nucleotide sequence: TGTGCCAACACGAGGACAGGGGCCAACGAGCAGTACTTC.

There are many counts of this clonotype. The chain employs TRBV6-2 or TRBV6-3 and TRBJ1-6, with no clear D. V lost 6 bases, J lost 10 bases, and 16 bases lay in between. CDR3 size: 14 residues. Germline V gene data show CDR1 as MNHEY and CDR2 as SVGEGT. The CDR3 DNA follows: TGTGCCAGCAGCCGGCGGGAGGGTGGATCACCCCTCCACTTT. This codes for CASSRREGGSPLHF.